This TCR beta chain was documented in a study of tumor-infiltrating lymphocytes in oesophageal squamous cell carcinoma. On this clonotype itself: The junction departs from the called germline gene at one end, perhaps through a read error.

The CDR3 contains 14 residues. The germline V gene encodes CDR1 MNHNS and CDR2 SASEGT. TCRdb fed the PCR reads into MiXCR, producing one record per CDR3 protein. The sample holds more than 9,500 distinct CDR3 sequences, around 51% seen once. The TCR originated in a male donor with esophageal squamous cell carcinoma. Source material: esophageal tumor tissue. The J gene is TRBJ2-5, the V gene TRBV6-1; either TRBD1 or TRBD2 may fit D (5 bases each). In DNA, the CDR3 is TGTGCCAGCAGTGAACTACTAGATTGGGGGTTGAAGTTCTTC. Encoded protein: CASSELLDWGLKFF.